Following are 19 T cell receptor beta chains from one sample sequenced in a study of CD8 T cells in ankylosing spondylitis. No antigen has been assigned to these receptors. TCRdb passed the 5' RACE reads through MiXCR, listing each CDR3 protein once. The profile shows 400,000 to 450,000 distinct CDR3 sequences, over 15% of them singletons. Findings and caveats of the study: A TCR beta motif of several highly homologous variants appeared characteristic of ankylosing spondylitis blood.

Sequenced sample: blood, either unsorted or a sorted T cell fraction (not recorded which). These receptors were obtained from a male donor with ankylosing spondylitis.

This clonotype was seen a few times. This chain links TRBV20-1 with TRBJ2-5; TRBD2 is a possible D gene (6 bases). CDR3 length: 14 residues. Germline V CDR1 and CDR2: DFQATT, SNEGSKA (reference sequence). The V gene lost 4 bases and the J gene lost 4 bases, with 16 bases spanning the gap. CDR3 loop: CSATGGSLGETQYF. The CDR3 DNA reads as TGCAGTGCTACCGGGGGTAGCTTGGGAGAGACCCAGTACTTC.

The CDR3 spells CASRPSGVGNTIYF. Written as DNA, the CDR3 is TGTGCCAGCAGGCCGTCAGGGGTCGGAAACACCATATATTTT. The chain joins TRBV2 to TRBJ1-3, with D perhaps TRBD1 (6 bases). The CDR3 loop spans 14 amino acids. V dropped 6 bases and J dropped 4 bases, with 13 bases sitting between them. CDR1 is SNHLY and CDR2 is FYNNEI in the germline V gene.

This chain joins TRBV3-1 and TRBJ1-6; 9 bases fit TRBD1. The trim removed 4 bases at V and 17 bases at J, leaving 12 bases unmatched. The CDR3 has 14 amino acids. Per germline, CDR1 LGHDT and CDR2 YNNKEL (reference sequence). For the CDR3, the DNA is TGTGCCAGCAGCCGAACAGGGGGCGCGTCAGAGGTCCACTTT. As protein: CASSRTGGASEVHF.

This clonotype was observed a handful of times. As DNA, the CDR3 is TGTGCCAGCTCATCGGACAGGTACTCCTACGAGCAGTACTTC. Amino acids: CASSSDRYSYEQYF. This sequence joins TRBV18 and TRBJ2-7; 7 nucleotides align to TRBD1. This CDR3 comprises 14 residues. Trimming removed 5 bases from V and 0 bases from J; junction bases left unmatched: 4. CDR1 and CDR2 (germline): KGHSH, LQKENI.

This clonotype was detected a few times. The chain links TRBV29-1 to TRBJ2-5; 7 bases fit TRBD1. The CDR3 sequence is 14 residues long. J gave up 5 bases and V 6 bases, and 12 bases lay outside the gene matches. CDR1 SQVTM and CDR2 ANQGSEA come from the germline V gene. The CDR3 sequence: CSVQLQGRWETQYF. The DNA of the CDR3 is TGCAGCGTCCAATTACAGGGGCGATGGGAGACCCAGTACTTC.

This clonotype appeared a few times. V gene TRBV5-6 combines with J gene TRBJ2-7; the D is unclear. Between the trimmed V and J ends, which lost 0 bases and 3 bases, there was a span of 10 bases. Germline CDR1 reads SGHDT; CDR2 reads YYEEEE. The CDR3 loop spans 14 amino acids. CDR3 in DNA: TGTGCCAGCAGCTTGGCCTTGGCGTACTACGAGCAGTACTTC. This gives the protein CASSLALAYYEQYF.

At least ten counts were recorded for this clonotype. V gene TRBV5-1 combines with J gene TRBJ1-1, with TRBD1 identical over 10 bases. The V gene's germline CDR1 is SGHRS and CDR2 YFSETQ. Losses at the gene ends were 0 bases for V and 8 bases for J; bases not matched to a gene: 7. The CDR3 spans 15 residues. CDR3 sequence reads: CASSLGTGGMKEAFF. DNA for the CDR3: TGCGCCAGCAGCTTGGGGACAGGGGGTATGAAGGAAGCTTTCTTT.

The rearrangement uses TRBV7-9 and TRBJ2-7, with 9 bases lining up with TRBD1. Looked up from germline, CDR1 is SEHNR and CDR2 is FQNEAQ (reference sequence). The CDR3 runs 16 residues. V was clipped by 2 bases and J by 9 bases; unmatched bases: 14. The CDR3 loop reads CASSLLSPTGTGLQYF. In DNA, the CDR3 is TGTGCCAGCAGCTTACTTAGCCCAACCGGGACAGGGTTGCAGTACTTC.

This clonotype was found a few times. The chain recombines TRBV20-1 with TRBJ2-1, with a possible D match to TRBD2 (6 bases). Germline V gene data show CDR1 as DFQATT and CDR2 as SNEGSKA (reference sequence). V dropped 5 bases and J dropped 9 bases, with 26 bases sitting between them. The CDR3 length is 16 residues. CDR3 DNA: TGCAGTGCTCCCCAGGAGATGGGCGGGGTGAGAGGTGAGCAGTTCTTC. Translated, it gives CSAPQEMGGVRGEQFF.

CDR3 DNA: TGTGCCAGCAGCTTAGGGTCGTTGTCCGGGGAGCTGTTTTTT. As protein: CASSLGSLSGELFF. The chain recombines TRBV7-7 with TRBJ2-2; D is undetermined. CDR3 length: 14 residues. Germline loops: CDR1 SSHAT, CDR2 FNYEAQ (reference sequence). V was pared by 1 base and J by 6 bases, with 9 bases between.

This chain uses TRBV18 with TRBJ1-5; D ambiguous. The germline V gene has CDR1 KGHSH and CDR2 LQKENI. The CDR3 consists of 15 residues. V dropped 2 bases and J dropped 4 bases, with 12 bases sitting between them. The CDR3 sequence is CASSPTNRENQPQHF. The CDR3, as DNA: TGTGCCAGCTCACCAACAAACAGAGAAAATCAGCCCCAGCATTTT.

The chain joins TRBV30 to TRBJ1-6, with a weak D call TRBD1 (5 bases). Trimming took off 5 bases at V and 10 bases at J, with 12 bases between the two ends. The CDR3 has 12 residues. Looked up from germline, CDR1 is GTSNPN and CDR2 is SVGIG (reference sequence). CDR3 DNA sequence: TGTGCCTGGGCGAAGAAGGGGTCACCCCTCCACTTT. Translating gives CAWAKKGSPLHF. Drawing the rest from reference TRBV30 and TRBJ1-6, the complete variable domain is SQTIHQWPATLVQPVGSPLSLECTVEGTSNPNLYWYRQAAGRGLQLLFYSVGIGQISSEVPQNLSASRPQDRQFILSSKKLLLSDSGFYLCAWAKKGSPLHFGNGTRLTVT.

This clonotype was recorded at least ten times. The chain combines TRBV12-3 or TRBV12-4 with TRBJ2-7, with 7 positions matching TRBD1. The CDR3 runs to 14 residues. V gave up 3 bases and J gave up 2 bases; unmatched junction bases: 4. CDR3 residues: CASSLKQGPYEQYF. The CDR3 coding sequence is TGTGCCAGCAGTTTGAAACAGGGGCCCTACGAGCAGTACTTC.

The CDR3 sequence is CASSRSGVGNQPQHF. The CDR3, as DNA: TGTGCCAGTAGTAGGTCAGGGGTGGGCAATCAGCCCCAGCATTTT. This chain links TRBV19 with TRBJ1-5; D is possibly TRBD1 (6 bases). The CDR3 is made up of 15 amino acids. Germline loops: CDR1 LNHDA, CDR2 SQIVND (reference sequence). V lost 4 bases and J 2 bases, leaving 12 bases between the germline ends.

This clonotype turned up a few times. The chain is built from TRBV7-9 and TRBJ1-2; maybe TRBD1 (6 bases). Trimming took off 5 bases at V and 2 bases at J, with 21 bases between the two ends. Germline lookup yields CDR1 SEHNR and CDR2 FQNEAQ (reference sequence). There are 17 residues in the CDR3. The chain's CDR3 is CASSPLLFRGGNYGYTF. The DNA for the CDR3 is TGTGCCAGCAGCCCCCTTTTATTCAGGGGCGGAAACTATGGCTACACCTTC.

The genes are TRBV6-1 and TRBJ2-7; TRBD1 matches 7 bases. Germline-derived CDR1 and CDR2 are MNHNS and SASEGT. The CDR3 is made up of 14 amino acids. V was pared by 6 bases and J by 4 bases, with 9 bases of the junction left unmatched. The CDR3 bases are TGTGCCAGCAGGACAGGGATTCAAGGGTACGAGCAGTACTTC. It yields the protein CASRTGIQGYEQYF.

This clonotype has just a few counts. V gene TRBV18 combines with J gene TRBJ2-5; 10 bases are a match to TRBD2. Trimming at V came to 5 bases and at J to 2 bases, leaving 5 bases not matched to a gene. Germline CDR1 and CDR2: KGHSH and LQKENI. The CDR3 runs 15 residues. CDR3 in DNA: TGTGCCAGCTCAGGAGCGGGAGGGACACAAGAGACCCAGTACTTC. This translates into CASSGAGGTQETQYF.

There are a few counts of this clonotype. The chain joins TRBV6-1 to TRBJ2-7, with D perhaps being TRBD1 or TRBD2 (5 bases each). This CDR3 is 14 amino acids long. Trimming left V 6 bases short and J 5 bases short, with 17 bases between. Germline CDR1 and CDR2: MNHNS and SASEGT. In DNA form, the CDR3 reads TGTGCCAGCAGATCGGGACCTCCCGCCCACGAGCAGTACTTC. As protein: CASRSGPPAHEQYF.

J is TRBJ2-7 and V is TRBV5-6; 7 positions agree with TRBD1. V lost 4 bases to trimming and J lost 0 bases; unmatched junction nucleotides: 10. Looked up from germline, CDR1 is SGHDT and CDR2 is YYEEEE. The CDR3 is 16 amino acids. The CDR3 nucleotides are TGTGCCAGCAGCCCGGGATCGGACAGGAGCTCCTACGAGCAGTACTTC. Translation: CASSPGSDRSSYEQYF.